Listed below are T cell receptor beta chains from one sample, sequenced in a study of T cells after yellow fever vaccination. TCRdb itself ran the 5' RACE reads through MiXCR, one entry per CDR3 protein. Among about 310,000 distinct CDR3 sequences listed, 3% to 4.5% were seen once. The sample here was PBMCs, taken on the day of the yellow fever booster vaccination. The receptor source for this set is a man between 18 and 35 years old who received the YFV17D yellow fever vaccine. The CDR3 runs from the conserved cysteine through the conserved F or W.

>TRBV12-3/TRBV12-4|17|TRBJ2-3
CASSTPREGGDIRTQYF
>TRBV20-1|15|TRBJ2-7
CSARDVASGGYEQYF
>TRBV6-5|15|TRBJ2-1
CASSYSNGNYNEQFF
>TRBV7-7|13|TRBJ2-1
CASSLARDNEQFF
>TRBV5-1|15|TRBJ2-1
CASSLLSGRINEQFF
>TRBV7-2|15|TRBJ2-3
CASSLGRVGADTQYF
>TRBV5-4|15|TRBJ2-4
CASSLVKRGKNIQYF
>TRBV20-1|15|TRBJ2-7
CSARPSQGYGASVYF
>TRBV30|13|TRBJ2-1
CAWSPSLSGEQFF
>TRBV4-2|15|TRBJ1-1
CASRPRTGLNTEAFF
>TRBV6-2/TRBV6-3|14|TRBJ1-5
CASAEQGGYQPQHF
>TRBV12-3/TRBV12-4|15|TRBJ2-7
CASCVWGRGAYEQYF
>TRBV28|17|TRBJ1-5
CASSLSSPGEGNQPQHF
>TRBV29-1|12|TRBJ1-5
CSAGTENQPQHF
>TRBV21-1|19|TRBJ1-6
CASSQRTAGLGSYNSPLHF
>TRBV5-1|15|TRBJ2-3
CASQRQTLLTDTQYF
>TRBV6-1|16|TRBJ2-7
CASSAGLQAGTWEQYF
>TRBV18|13|TRBJ2-7
CASSPAGSHEQYF
>TRBV12-3/TRBV12-4|13|TRBJ1-6
CASSLRGNSPLHF
>TRBV24-1|12|TRBJ2-1
CATSEWDSRQFF
>TRBV4-3|18|TRBJ1-6
CASSQGLRQHSYNSPLHF
>TRBV7-2|12|TRBJ1-1
CASTMFGIEAFF
>TRBV13|13|TRBJ2-3
CASGTFAGDTQYF
>TRBV9|14|TRBJ2-1
CASSNQGPPYEQFF
>TRBV21-1|16|TRBJ1-4
CASSKRESGGRGKLFF
>TRBV5-1|17|TRBJ2-1
CASSPRGGSWSYNEQFF
>TRBV27|13|TRBJ1-1
CASSFGGTDGAFF
>TRBV6-5|15|TRBJ2-6
CASSSDLSGANVLTF
>TRBV9|16|TRBJ2-4
CASSVENGGAKNIQYF
>TRBV20-1|18|TRBJ2-3
CSAREGRGPAAKGDTQYF
>TRBV7-9|15|TRBJ1-4
CASIPRGRGNEKLFF
>TRBV7-2|13|TRBJ1-2
CASSLGPGNGYTF
>TRBV18|16|TRBJ1-3
CASSPLVGLPSGTIYF
>TRBV10-3|13|TRBJ1-3
CAIWVGGGNTIYF
>TRBV29-1|14|TRBJ1-1
CSVETGEYYTEAFF
>TRBV11-3|14|TRBJ1-1
CASSLWSMNTEAFF
>TRBV7-6|14|TRBJ1-3
CASSLTGNGNTIYF
>TRBV5-1|17|TRBJ1-6
CASSLAGLAGFQSPLHF
>TRBV5-1|14|TRBJ1-4
CASSLTPTNEKLFF